The rows below give T cell receptor beta chains drawn from one sample of a study of cytomegalovirus exposure and HLA in healthy donors. The table came from immunoSEQ multiplex PCR; TCRdb's copy has only in-frame clones and leaves some out. The sample holds a few hundred thousand clones; roughly 84% are singletons and the top ten take over 12%. Sequencing was carried out using PBMCs. The receptors come from a woman between 25 and 40 years old in good health and CMV-seropositive. Both conserved end residues are part of each CDR3. A D gene is named only where the DNA matches it firmly. Rows may omit the clone size; those that give it use once, few, many or a size class.

abundance	len	v_gene	j_gene	d_gene	CDR3nt	CDR3aa
once	14	TRBV9	TRBJ1-5	NA	TGTGCCAGCAGCGCGAGGGGTGCTGATCAGCCCCAGCATTTT	CASSARGADQPQHF
once	13	TRBV29-1	TRBJ2-1	NA	TGCAGCGTTGAAGGTCTAGCGAGCAATGAGCAGTTCTTC	CSVEGLASNEQFF
NA	14	TRBV7-9	TRBJ1-2	NA	TGTGCCAGCAGCACGACAGCGCCTAAGAATGGCTACACCTTC	CASSTTAPKNGYTF
few	14	TRBV9	TRBJ2-3	NA	TGTGCCAGCAGCGGGGGAGTTCGGACAGATACGCAGTATTTT	CASSGGVRTDTQYF
NA	15	TRBV19	TRBJ2-7	NA	TGTGCCAGTAGTATAGAGGGCCCCCCCGAATCGGTGCAGTACTTC	CASSIEGPPESVQYF
few	14	TRBV2	TRBJ1-1	NA	TGTGCCAGCAGTGAAAGCTCATGGAACACTGAAGCTTTCTTT	CASSESSWNTEAFF
NA	12	TRBV27	TRBJ1-1	NA	TGTGCCAGCAGTTTTGGGAACACTGAAGCTTTCTTT	CASSFGNTEAFF
NA	19	TRBV7-9	TRBJ2-7	TRBD2	TGTGCCAGCAGCACTTCCCTAGGGCTAGCGGGAGGGCCCTCCTACGAGCAGTACTTC	CASSTSLGLAGGPSYEQYF
once	15	TRBV30	TRBJ1-2	NA	TGTGCCTGGAGTGATCCCACCCGGACCGTACCGGGCTACACCTTC	CAWSDPTRTVPGYTF
NA	14	TRBV19	TRBJ1-2	NA	TGTGCCAGTAGTATCTCGCAGGGGATCTATGGCTACACCTTC	CASSISQGIYGYTF
NA	13	TRBV30	TRBJ2-5	TRBD1	TGTGCCTGGAGATCGACAGGGAGAGAGACCCAGTACTTC	CAWRSTGRETQYF
NA	16	TRBV29-1	TRBJ1-1	TRBD1	TGCAGCGTTGTTCGGGACAGGGGTACCATGAACACTGAAGCTTTCTTT	CSVVRDRGTMNTEAFF
NA	16	TRBV27	TRBJ2-6	TRBD2	TGTGCCAGCAGTTCACTAGCGGGGACTGGGGCCAACGTCCTGACTTTC	CASSSLAGTGANVLTF
NA	14	TRBV11-2	TRBJ2-1	NA	TGTGCCAGCAGCTTATCCTCCCTGGGGAATGAGCAGTTCTTC	CASSLSSLGNEQFF
NA	14	TRBV6-5	TRBJ1-3	TRBD1	TGTGCCAGCAGTTACTCCTACAGGGGGCACACCATATATTTT	CASSYSYRGHTIYF
NA	12	TRBV6-5	TRBJ2-3	NA	TGTGCCAGCACCTCGGGGGTAGATACGCAGTATTTT	CASTSGVDTQYF
once	13	TRBV23-1	TRBJ2-7	TRBD2	TGCGCCCGACCGATGCGGGGGGTCTACGAGCAGTACTTC	CARPMRGVYEQYF
NA	15	TRBV18	TRBJ1-5	TRBD1	TGTGCCAGCTCACCCGGGACAGGATTAAATCAGCCCCAGCATTTT	CASSPGTGLNQPQHF
NA	15	TRBV29-1	TRBJ2-7	TRBD2	TGCAGCGTTGATGGGGTAGCGGGTGATGCCTACGAGCAGTACTTC	CSVDGVAGDAYEQYF
NA	14	TRBV6-1	TRBJ2-6	NA	TGTGCCAGCAGAGACAGCTCTGGGGCCAACGTCCTGACTTTC	CASRDSSGANVLTF
once	13	TRBV11-3	TRBJ2-2	NA	TGTGCCAGCAGCTTTGTAACAGTTGGGGAGCTGTTTTTT	CASSFVTVGELFF
NA	13	TRBV30	TRBJ1-2	TRBD1	TGTGCCTGGAGTGTAAAGGGGGCGTTCGGCTACACCTTC	CAWSVKGAFGYTF
NA	12	TRBV28	TRBJ2-7	NA	TGTGCCAGCAGCTCGGACGTCTACGAGCAGTACTTC	CASSSDVYEQYF
once	17	TRBV5-1	TRBJ1-4	TRBD1	TGCGCCAGCAGCCACCTAGGACAGGGGGCCACTTATGAAAAACTGTTTTTT	CASSHLGQGATYEKLFF
once	14	TRBV27	TRBJ1-1	NA	TGTGCCAGCAGTCCACCTTTGAGGGGCGCTGAAGCTTTCTTT	CASSPPLRGAEAFF
NA	15	TRBV5-1	TRBJ1-2	NA	TGCGCCAGCAGCTTGAAAGGGGTAGTGTTGGATGGCTACACCTTC	CASSLKGVVLDGYTF
NA	16	TRBV27	TRBJ1-1	NA	TGTGCCAGCAGTCCCCTTCCGGACGGAACCAACACTGAAGCTTTCTTT	CASSPLPDGTNTEAFF
NA	16	TRBV6-1	TRBJ1-5	TRBD1	TGTGCCAGCAGTGAATGGGGACAGGGGGCGAATCAGCCCCAGCATTTT	CASSEWGQGANQPQHF
NA	15	TRBV5-6	TRBJ1-2	NA	TGTGCCAGCAGCTTTTGGCAGGAGGGGGGCTATGGCTACACCTTC	CASSFWQEGGYGYTF
NA	14	TRBV30	TRBJ1-5	NA	TGTGCCTGGGCAGGGGCCCTGAGCAATCAGCCCCAGCATTTT	CAWAGALSNQPQHF
NA	14	TRBV5-1	TRBJ1-5	NA	TGCGCCAGCAGCTTGAGTGGTAGGGATCAGCCCCAGCATTTT	CASSLSGRDQPQHF
NA	16	TRBV10-2	TRBJ2-2	TRBD2	TGCGCCAGCAGTCTACCGGGACTAGGGTTGGGCGGGGAGCTGTTTTTT	CASSLPGLGLGGELFF
NA	15	TRBV14	TRBJ2-5	NA	TGTGCCAGCAGCCAAGACGGGCGGGAAGTCGGGACCCAGTACTTC	CASSQDGREVGTQYF
NA	14	TRBV19	TRBJ2-7	TRBD2	TGTGCCAGTAGTATCTGGACTAGCGGGGCCGAGCAGTACTTC	CASSIWTSGAEQYF
NA	13	TRBV29-1	TRBJ2-7	NA	TGCAGCGCTACGGGGGTTCACTCCTACGAGCAGTACTTC	CSATGVHSYEQYF
NA	16	TRBV5-1	TRBJ1-2	NA	TGCGCCAGCAGCTTGGCCCCGGGAACCAACTCGGAGGGCTACACCTTC	CASSLAPGTNSEGYTF
once	13	TRBV7-3	TRBJ1-5	NA	TGTGCCAGCAGCTTCTCCGTTAATCAGCCCCAGCATTTT	CASSFSVNQPQHF
NA	16	TRBV6-1	TRBJ2-1	NA	TGTGCCAGCAGTGTATTGTGGGGGAGCTCCTACAATGAGCAGTTCTTC	CASSVLWGSSYNEQFF
NA	15	TRBV4-1	TRBJ2-2	TRBD2	TGCGCCAGCAGCCGGACTAGCGGGAACACCGGGGAGCTGTTTTTT	CASSRTSGNTGELFF
NA	16	TRBV6-1	TRBJ1-3	NA	TGTGCCAGCAGTGAAGATGAAGGTTCCTCTGGAAACACCATATATTTT	CASSEDEGSSGNTIYF
NA	16	TRBV4-1	TRBJ2-1	TRBD2	TGCGCCAGCAGCCAACTAGCGGGAGCTTCCTACAATGAGCAGTTCTTC	CASSQLAGASYNEQFF